Below are 13 T cell receptor beta chains sequenced from a single sample in a study of blood T cell repertoires in COVID-19. Method: immunoSEQ multiplex PCR; TCRdb's copy keeps in-frame clones and lacks some. This sample carries about 59,000 clones, about 73% of them seen once, and the ten largest clones take over 11%. The material sequenced was peripheral blood. These receptors were collected from a woman in her sixties or seventies with acute or convalescent COVID-19.

The gene calls are TRBV4-1 and TRBJ2-1, with 10 bases fitting TRBD1. Germline trimming cut 5 bases from V and 7 bases from J; bases unmatched to any gene: 8. Germline V CDR1 and CDR2: MGHRA, YSYEKL. This CDR3 region has 15 residues. The CDR3, as DNA: TGCGCCAGCAGCGTTTGGGACAGGGGAGGAAATGAGCAGTTCTTC. It translates to CASSVWDRGGNEQFF.

The chain couples TRBV5-1 to TRBJ2-1, with D maybe TRBD1 (5 bases). CDR1 and CDR2 from the germline V gene are SGHRS and YFSETQ. V was cut by 3 bases and J by 6 bases, with 19 bases left in between. The CDR3 totals 16 residues. The CDR3 sequence: CASSSPTSQRGNEQFF. For the CDR3, the DNA is TGCGCCAGCAGCTCGCCGACCTCTCAAAGGGGCAATGAGCAGTTCTTC.

Many counts were recorded for this clone. The J gene is TRBJ1-1, the V gene TRBV14, with D hard to call. V shed 4 bases and J shed 1 base, with 13 bases lying between them. The CDR3 is 15 amino acids. Germline CDR1 and CDR2: SGHDN and FVKESK. CDR3 nucleotide sequence: TGTGCCAGCAGCCTCATAATCTCGGGGAACACTGAAGCTTTCTTT. Translation gives CASSLIISGNTEAFF.

The chain uses TRBV9 and TRBJ2-1; TRBD2 agrees at 12 bases. Trimming cost V 0 bases and J 10 bases; bases outside gene matches: 11. The CDR3 is made up of 17 amino acids. The V gene's germline CDR1 is SGDLS and CDR2 YYNGEE. CDR3 region: CASSVGGLAGIDWEQFF. CDR3 coding DNA: TGTGCCAGCAGCGTAGGGGGACTAGCGGGCATAGACTGGGAGCAGTTCTTC. Drawing the rest from reference TRBV9 and TRBJ2-1, the complete variable domain is DSGVTQTPKHLITATGQRVTLRCSPRSGDLSVYWYQQSLDQGLQFLIQYYNGEERAKGNILERFSAQQFPDLHSELNLSSLELGDSALYFCASSVGGLAGIDWEQFFGPGTRLTVL.

This chain connects TRBV10-3 to TRBJ1-1; D is unresolved. Germline lookup yields CDR1 ENHRY and CDR2 SYGVKD. V was shortened by 7 bases and J by 0 bases, with 15 bases between the two germline ends. This CDR3 is 15 amino acids long. CDR3 coding DNA: TGTGCCATCACCATCGAGCACAGAGTGAACACTGAAGCTTTCTTT. Protein product: CAITIEHRVNTEAFF.

V and J are TRBV5-8 and TRBJ2-7, with 9 bases identical to TRBD2. Trimming cost V 5 bases and J 5 bases; bases outside gene matches: 11. CDR3 length: 15 amino acids. Germline V gives CDR1 SGHTS, CDR2 YDEGEE. The CDR3 coding sequence is TGTGCCAGCAGGCCTACCGGGACTAGCTTCCACGAGCAGTACGTC. The encoded protein is CASRPTGTSFHEQYV.

CDR3 loop: CALDRGGFGSPLHF. The CDR3 region has the DNA TGTGCCTTGGACAGGGGGGGGTTTGGTTCACCCCTCCACTTT. V is TRBV30 and J is TRBJ1-6, with TRBD1 matching 10 bases. The J segment lost 9 bases and the V segment lost 7 bases, leaving 9 bases of the junction unmatched. Germline V lookup: CDR1 GTSNPN, CDR2 SVGIG (reference sequence). This CDR3 has 14 amino acids.

This chain links TRBV10-1 with TRBJ2-1, with 9 bases identical to TRBD2. CDR1 and CDR2 from the germline V gene are WNHNN and SYGVQD (reference sequence). V lost 1 base, J lost 7 bases, and 5 bases stayed unmatched. The CDR3 contains 15 residues. CDR3 DNA sequence: TGCGCCAGCAGTGAGTTAGCGGGGGCCCTGAATGAGCAGTTCTTC. Translating it yields CASSELAGALNEQFF.

As for this clone: One junction end disagrees with the germline gene, perhaps due to a read error. This chain uses TRBV24-1 with TRBJ2-2; D is perhaps TRBD1 (5 bases). This CDR3 has 13 residues. Germline-derived CDR1 and CDR2 are KGHDR and SFDVKD. CDR3 sequence reads: CATNGANAGELFF. CDR3 nucleotide sequence: TGTGCCACCAATGGGGCGAACGCCGGGGAGCTGTTTTTT.

This clone was seen once. The rearrangement links TRBV19 to TRBJ1-4, with TRBD1 identical over 7 bases. Trimming at V came to 4 bases and at J to 2 bases, leaving 4 bases not matched to a gene. Germline CDR1 is LNHDA and CDR2 is SQIVND (reference sequence). This CDR3 has 15 residues. The CDR3 is CASSKGAQTNEKLFF. CDR3 bases: TGTGCCAGTAGTAAGGGGGCCCAGACTAATGAAAAACTGTTTTTT. The variable domain in full, completed from reference TRBV19 and TRBJ1-4, reads DGGITQSPKYLFRKEGQNVTLSCEQNLNHDAMYWYRQDPGQGLRLIYYSQIVNDFQKGDIAEGYSVSREKKESFPLTVTSAQKNPTAFYLCASSKGAQTNEKLFFGSGTQLSVL.

This clone appeared many times. The chain couples TRBV19 to TRBJ1-6; D is undetermined. This CDR3 contains 14 residues. The V gene lost 5 bases and the J gene lost 6 bases, with 11 bases spanning the gap. Germline V gene lookup returns CDR1 LNHDA and CDR2 SQIVND (reference sequence). The CDR3: CASSHQEINSPLHF. The CDR3 DNA sequence: TGTGCCAGTAGTCACCAGGAAATTAATTCACCCCTCCACTTT.

The chain recombines TRBV5-1 with TRBJ1-6; 9 bases are shared with TRBD1. CDR3 length equals 16 residues. Trimming took 0 bases from V and 7 from J; bases not matched to a gene: 5. Per the germline V gene, CDR1 is SGHRS and CDR2 is YFSETQ. The CDR3 is CASSLAYGTGNSPLHF. The CDR3, as DNA: TGCGCCAGCAGCTTGGCTTACGGGACAGGGAATTCACCCCTCCACTTT.

The rearrangement links TRBV5-5 to TRBJ1-5, with 9 bases identical to TRBD1. The junction had 6 bases not matched to a gene; V was cut back by 2 bases and J by 3 bases. CDR1 SGHKS and CDR2 YYEKEE come from the germline V gene (reference sequence). The CDR3 runs 16 residues. CDR3 protein: CASSFTGTGINQPQHF. Written as DNA, the CDR3 is TGTGCCAGCAGCTTTACCGGGACAGGGATCAATCAGCCCCAGCATTTT.